One sample yielded the 5 T cell receptor beta chains listed below, sequenced in a study of shared clonotypes between healthy human individuals. Sequencing used immunoSEQ multiplex PCR; TCRdb keeps in-frame clones, though not all of them. The table has about 2,100,000 clones, roughly 91% seen once; the top ten hold roughly 1.7%. Naive CD8 cells were CD45RO-negative, positively selected for CCR7, excluding terminally differentiated effector memory CD45RA+ cells. Sequenced sample: naive CD8+ T cells from PBMCs. These receptors were obtained from a man aged 18 to 30 in good health. Some clones in this sample may be carry-over from other donors' samples.

The genes are TRBV4-3 and TRBJ1-1, with D uncertain. The length of the CDR3 is 20 residues. V shed 3 bases and J shed 4 bases, with 30 bases lying between them. Germline V CDR1 and CDR2: LGHNA, YSLEER. The CDR3 protein is CASSQDNWELNSYYPTEAFF. CDR3 in DNA: TGCGCCAGCAGCCAGGATAACTGGGAGCTTAACTCCTACTACCCCACTGAAGCTTTCTTT.

The chain couples TRBV2 to TRBJ2-2; TRBD2 matches at 7 bases. Losses at the gene ends were 3 bases for V and 7 bases for J; bases not matched to a gene: 11. Germline assignment: CDR1 SNHLY and CDR2 FYNNEI. The CDR3 is 16 residues long. The CDR3 DNA reads as TGTGCCAGCAGTGAGTCTGGCGGGGACTATATCGGGGAGCTGTTTTTT. Its protein is CASSESGGDYIGELFF.

This sequence joins TRBV9 and TRBJ2-7; 9 positions match TRBD1. The CDR3 covers 16 residues. The germline gives CDR1 SGDLS, CDR2 YYNGEE. V lost 0 bases, J lost 5 bases, and 9 bases stayed unmatched. CDR3 protein: CASSVGSGTGNHEQYF. CDR3 bases: TGTGCCAGCAGCGTAGGGTCGGGGACAGGGAACCACGAGCAGTACTTC.

V gene TRBV5-1 combines with J gene TRBJ2-7, with TRBD2 identical over 10 bases. Germline V gene lookup returns CDR1 SGHRS and CDR2 YFSETQ. The ends lost 1 base at V and 2 bases at J; junction bases unmatched: 12. There are 18 residues in the CDR3. The CDR3 coding sequence is TGCGCCAGCAGCTTGACTAGCGGGAACTTTAAATATACCTACGAGCAGTACTTC. This gives the protein CASSLTSGNFKYTYEQYF.

The rearrangement uses TRBV11-2 and TRBJ2-7; the match to TRBD2 covers 8 bases. Germline V gene data show CDR1 as SGHAT and CDR2 as FQNNGV. The CDR3 consists of 15 residues. Germline trimming cut 5 bases from V and 1 base from J; bases unmatched to any gene: 7. The CDR3 is CASSPLAGRSYEQYF. CDR3 nucleotides: TGTGCCAGCAGCCCCTTAGCGGGACGATCCTACGAGCAGTACTTC.